Below, 27 T cell receptor beta chains from the same sample are listed, as sequenced in a study of vaccination and CD4 T cells after COVID-19. The Oncomine TCR Beta short-read assay was applied to DNA of cultured CD4+ T cells. TCRdb called the PCR reads again in MiXCR, with one record for every CDR3 protein. The table has more than 9,000 distinct CDR3 sequences, around 60% seen once. These receptors have no known antigen. Treatment indicated: approximately nine-day PBMC culture with coronavirus spike peptide pools or control peptides (ViraFEST assay). Sequences were obtained from CD4+ T cells from blood, cultured in vitro. All receptors come from a human donor who had recovered from COVID-19.

The V gene is TRBV12-3 or TRBV12-4, the J gene TRBJ2-5, with 12 positions matching TRBD1. The CDR3 has 14 amino acids. Trimming at V came to 4 bases and at J to 4 bases, leaving 1 base not matched to a gene. The CDR3 DNA reads as TGTGCCAGCAGTTGGGGACAGGGGGCAGAGACCCAGTACTTC. Its protein product is CASSWGQGAETQYF.

This chain uses TRBV5-1 with TRBJ2-3; 11 bases map to TRBD2. The CDR3 length is 14 residues. V lost 4 bases, J lost 4 bases, and 2 bases stayed unmatched. Germline lookup yields CDR1 SGHRS and CDR2 YFSETQ. The CDR3 DNA reads TGCGCCAGCAGCGAACTAGCGGGAGCAGATACGCAGTATTTT. Residues: CASSELAGADTQYF.

The chain links TRBV27 to TRBJ2-7; D possibly corresponds to TRBD2 (6 bases). Looked up from germline, CDR1 is MNHEY and CDR2 is SMNVEV (reference sequence). The CDR3 sequence is 14 residues long. The V gene lost 2 bases and the J gene lost 0 bases, with 8 bases spanning the gap. The CDR3 DNA is TGTGCCAGCAGTTTAGCGGGAAGCTCCTACGAGCAGTACTTC. Translation gives CASSLAGSSYEQYF.

The chain has TRBV20-1 and TRBJ2-5; 8 bases match TRBD1. Germline CDR1 reads DFQATT; CDR2 reads SNEGSKA (reference sequence). V was pared by 0 bases and J by 4 bases, with 7 bases of the junction left unmatched. There are 15 residues in the CDR3. The CDR3 is CSARDVQGARETQYF. CDR3 DNA: TGCAGTGCTAGAGATGTCCAGGGGGCGAGAGAGACCCAGTACTTC.

There are a few counts of this clonotype. J is TRBJ1-5 and V is TRBV20-1; 7 positions agree with TRBD1. Trimming took 5 bases from V and 5 from J; bases not matched to a gene: 12. This CDR3 region has 15 residues. Germline CDR1 and CDR2: DFQATT and SNEGSKA (reference sequence). In DNA form, the CDR3 reads TGCAGTGCTCCGGAGGGGGCGGTGAAGGATCAGCCCCAGCATTTT. Translated, it gives CSAPEGAVKDQPQHF.

This clonotype was detected only a few times. The chain links TRBV7-6 to TRBJ1-1, with 10 positions matching TRBD1. CDR1 is SGHVS, CDR2 FNYEAQ, per germline. CDR3 length equals 15 residues. V was clipped by 5 bases and J by 2 bases; unmatched bases: 5. CDR3 protein: CASSTGQGLNTEAFF. As DNA, the CDR3 is TGTGCCAGCAGCACGGGACAGGGGCTAAACACTGAAGCTTTCTTT.

The CDR3 region has the DNA TGTGCCACCAGCAGGGGACAGGGGGACTACAATGAGCAGTTCTTC. Its translation is CATSRGQGDYNEQFF. The chain combines TRBV15 with TRBJ2-1; 11 bases map to TRBD1. Trimming at V came to 3 bases and at J to 3 bases, leaving 1 base not matched to a gene. Germline lookup yields CDR1 LNHNV and CDR2 YYDKDF (reference sequence). There are 15 residues in the CDR3. The full variable domain, rest sourced from reference TRBV15 and TRBJ2-1, is DAMVIQNPRYQVTQFGKPVTLSCSQTLNHNVMYWYQQKSSQAPKLLFHYYDKDFNNEADTPDNFQSRRPNTSFCFLDIRSPGLGDTAMYLCATSRGQGDYNEQFFGPGTRLTVL.

This chain joins TRBV7-2 and TRBJ2-5; D tentatively fits TRBD1 or TRBD2 (5 bases each). This CDR3 is built from 14 residues. Germline assignment: CDR1 SGHTA and CDR2 FQGNSA. The V gene lost 5 bases and the J gene lost 2 bases, with 12 bases spanning the gap. CDR3 residues: CASSHPGQQETQYF. CDR3 sequence (DNA): TGTGCCAGCAGCCACCCGGGGCAACAAGAGACCCAGTACTTC.

The V call is TRBV7-2, the J call TRBJ2-2; 8 nucleotides match TRBD1. The CDR3 contains 13 residues. Germline assignment: CDR1 SGHTA and CDR2 FQGNSA. After removal of 8 bases from V and 4 bases from J, the junction contained 3 bases not matched to a gene. The CDR3 loop is CASRQGSTGELFF. As DNA, the CDR3 is TGTGCCAGCCGACAGGGGAGCACCGGGGAGCTGTTTTTT. The variable domain in full, completed from reference TRBV7-2 and TRBJ2-2, reads GAGVSQSPSNKVTEKGKDVELRCDPISGHTALYWYRQSLGQGLEFLIYFQGNSAPDKSGLPSDRFSAERTGGSVSTLTIQRTQQEDSAVYLCASRQGSTGELFFGEGSRLTVL.

The V call is TRBV21-1, the J call TRBJ2-3; the table assigns TRBD2, which was not confirmed against the DNA. TRBV21-1 has pseudogene status. This CDR3 region has 19 residues. The CDR3 is CASSTLTNPAGGPLDTQYF. In DNA form, the CDR3 reads TGTGCCAGCAGCACCCTTACCAACCCAGCGGGAGGGCCCCTAGATACGCAGTATTTT.

The chain couples TRBV6-5 to TRBJ1-3, with TRBD1 matching over 8 bases. Looked up from germline, CDR1 is MNHEY and CDR2 is SVGAGI. The V and J ends lost 4 bases and 0 bases, in that order; junction bases with no gene match: 2. The CDR3 runs to 15 residues. The CDR3 loop is CASSFTGGSGNTIYF. CDR3 DNA sequence: TGTGCCAGCAGTTTCACAGGGGGCTCTGGAAACACCATATATTTT.

The chain carries TRBV6-1 and TRBJ2-1, with no clear D. The germline V gene has CDR1 MNHNS and CDR2 SASEGT. With 4 bases removed from V and 0 bases from J, the gap between germline ends came to 10 bases. The CDR3 sequence is 15 residues long. Written as DNA, the CDR3 is TGTGCCAGCAGTGCTCCGGTACCCTCCTACAATGAGCAGTTCTTC. It translates to CASSAPVPSYNEQFF.

The genes are TRBV9 and TRBJ1-6, with D possibly TRBD1 on 5 matching bases. CDR1 and CDR2 from the germline V gene are SGDLS and YYNGEE. V was shortened by 0 bases and J by 7 bases, with 17 bases between the two germline ends. CDR3 length: 17 residues. The CDR3 nucleotides read TGTGCCAGCAGCGTAGACGAGACAGATGGTTTGAATTCACCCCTCCACTTT. Amino acid sequence: CASSVDETDGLNSPLHF.

This clonotype has just a few counts. The chain links TRBV7-9 to TRBJ1-1; TRBD1 matches at 8 bases. Germline V gene lookup returns CDR1 SEHNR and CDR2 FQNEAQ (reference sequence). V was clipped by 0 bases and J by 4 bases; unmatched bases: 4. The CDR3 has 15 amino acids. The CDR3 DNA reads TGTGCCAGCAGCTTAGCCGACAGGGGAAGCACTGAAGCTTTCTTT. It translates to CASSLADRGSTEAFF.

The chain recombines TRBV6-1 with TRBJ1-5; TRBD1 agrees at 9 bases. The trim removed 1 base at V and 8 bases at J, leaving 6 bases unmatched. The germline CDR1 and CDR2 sequences are MNHNS and SASEGT. The CDR3 runs to 15 residues. The CDR3 reads CASSEEGQGTEPQHF. The CDR3 DNA reads TGTGCCAGCAGTGAAGAAGGACAGGGGACGGAGCCCCAGCATTTT.

V and J are TRBV30 and TRBJ1-5; maybe TRBD1 (6 bases). V lost 0 bases to trimming and J lost 8 bases, with 11 bases between them. Germline CDR1 is GTSNPN and CDR2 is SVGIG (reference sequence). The CDR3 covers 13 residues. In DNA form, the CDR3 reads TGTGCCTGGAGTGTAAACGCAGGGGAGCCCCAGCATTTT. Encoded protein: CAWSVNAGEPQHF.

The rearrangement links TRBV7-2 to TRBJ1-2; 7 positions agree with TRBD1. The CDR3 sequence is 14 residues long. V lost 6 bases to trimming and J lost 2 bases; unmatched junction nucleotides: 6. CDR1 SGHTA and CDR2 FQGNSA come from the germline V gene. CDR3 sequence reads: CASRQGTVNYGYTF. CDR3 sequence (DNA): TGTGCCAGCAGACAGGGGACAGTAAACTATGGCTACACCTTC.

The rearrangement links TRBV6-5 to TRBJ2-7; D uncertain. Trimming took off 0 bases at V and 2 bases at J, with 11 bases between the two ends. The length of the CDR3 is 15 residues. CDR1 is MNHEY and CDR2 is SVGAGI in the germline V gene. CDR3 nucleotides: TGTGCCAGCAGTTACTCGAAGGTTTCGGCCTACGAGCAGTACTTC. Translation: CASSYSKVSAYEQYF.

CDR3 DNA: TGTGCCAGCAGACGAACCCAGGGGTCCCTCTATGGCTACACCTTC. This translates into CASRRTQGSLYGYTF. This chain connects TRBV11-2 to TRBJ1-2, with TRBD1 as a possible D gene (6 bases). This CDR3 contains 15 residues. V lost 6 bases, J lost 4 bases, and 18 bases lay in between. Germline-derived CDR1 and CDR2 are SGHAT and FQNNGV.

This clonotype was seen more than once but under ten times. The V gene is TRBV7-2, the J gene TRBJ1-3; no clear D. Germline CDR1 SGHTA, CDR2 FQGNSA. CDR3 length: 16 amino acids. Trimming cost V 5 bases and J 0 bases, with 14 bases left between them. CDR3 in DNA: TGTGCCAGCAGCCAGATAGGGCAGGTCTCTGGAAACACCATATATTTT. Encoded protein: CASSQIGQVSGNTIYF.

V is TRBV20-1 and J is TRBJ1-1; tentative D call: TRBD1 (5 bases). The V end lost 2 bases, the J end lost 3 bases, and 13 bases lay between the germline ends. CDR3 size: 14 residues. Germline V lookup: CDR1 DFQATT, CDR2 SNEGSKA (reference sequence). The CDR3 DNA is TGCAGTGCTAGACAGGGAGGTGGGTACACTGAAGCTTTCTTT. This gives the protein CSARQGGGYTEAFF.

This clonotype occurred a few times. J is TRBJ1-2 and V is TRBV12-3 or TRBV12-4; D ambiguous. V gave up 3 bases and J gave up 5 bases, with 4 bases separating them. This CDR3 contains 11 residues. CDR3: CASSLDYGYTF. As DNA, the CDR3 is TGTGCCAGCAGTTTGGATTATGGCTACACCTTC.

The V gene is TRBV19, the J gene TRBJ2-7; D is perhaps TRBD1 (6 bases). The CDR3 sequence is 16 residues long. Trimming pared 4 bases from V and 0 bases from J, leaving 16 bases between. Per germline, CDR1 LNHDA and CDR2 SQIVND (reference sequence). CDR3 region: CASSRAVLDSSYEQYF. Here the CDR3 DNA reads TGTGCCAGTAGTAGGGCCGTTTTGGACAGCTCCTACGAGCAGTACTTC.

The CDR3 DNA sequence: TGTGCCAGCTCCCCCGCACAGGGGGATTATCAGCCCCAGCATTTT. This translates into CASSPAQGDYQPQHF. The rearrangement links TRBV18 to TRBJ1-5, with TRBD1 matching over 8 bases. The germline V gene has CDR1 KGHSH and CDR2 LQKENI. The V and J ends lost 6 bases and 5 bases, in that order; junction bases with no gene match: 9. This CDR3 has 15 amino acids.

The chain links TRBV9 to TRBJ2-7; D is unresolved. The V gene's germline CDR1 is SGDLS and CDR2 YYNGEE. The CDR3 covers 13 residues. V lost 4 bases and J lost 7, with 15 bases in between. The DNA of the CDR3 is TGTGCCAGCAGCCCCCCAGGAGCCGGAGAGCAGTACTTC. It yields the protein CASSPPGAGEQYF.

The chain couples TRBV20-1 to TRBJ2-1; 9 nucleotides match TRBD2. CDR3 length: 17 amino acids. The V gene's germline CDR1 is DFQATT and CDR2 SNEGSKA (reference sequence). The trim removed 0 bases at V and 13 bases at J, leaving 19 bases unmatched. CDR3 protein: CSARDRVAGGPSSNQFF. The CDR3 region has the DNA TGCAGTGCTAGAGATCGAGTGGCGGGAGGGCCAAGTTCTAATCAGTTCTTC.

The table lists this clonotype with a few counts. The chain recombines TRBV20-1 with TRBJ2-3; 8 bases line up with TRBD1. Looked up from germline, CDR1 is DFQATT and CDR2 is SNEGSKA (reference sequence). V was clipped by 2 bases and J by 2 bases; unmatched bases: 15. The CDR3 contains 18 residues. CDR3 residues: CSARLTGPGTGITDTQYF. The CDR3 coding sequence is TGCAGTGCTAGATTGACTGGGCCCGGGACAGGTATCACAGATACGCAGTATTTT.